The rows below give T cell receptor beta chains drawn from one sample of a study of CXCR3-negative and CXCR3-positive naive CD8 T cells. Following a re-call of the 5' RACE reads, TCRdb has one entry per CDR3 protein and lacks DNA. The table counts 150,000 or so distinct CDR3 sequences; under 0.35% lies in the top ten. Sequenced sample: naive CXCR3+ CD8+ T cells from blood. The receptors were sampled from a human donor in good health. Some clones in this sample may be carry-over from other donors' samples. The CDR3 runs from the conserved cysteine through the conserved F or W.

J gene: TRBJ2-1; V gene: TRBV7-7; CDR3 protein: CASSADLGQEQFF
J gene: TRBJ2-7; V gene: TRBV6-2/TRBV6-3; CDR3 protein: CASSPLGGFSYEQYF
J gene: TRBJ2-7; V gene: TRBV11-3; CDR3 protein: CASSLDPGSYEQYF
J gene: TRBJ2-7; V gene: TRBV7-9; CDR3 protein: CATRGSGSYEQYF
J gene: TRBJ2-7; V gene: TRBV20-1; CDR3 protein: CSARRTEDTYEQYF
J gene: TRBJ2-2; V gene: TRBV3-1; CDR3 protein: CASSQGGDTGELFF
J gene: TRBJ1-6; V gene: TRBV20-1; CDR3 protein: CSADPGGSNSPLHF
J gene: TRBJ2-7; V gene: TRBV7-6; CDR3 protein: CASSNTGGKDEQYF
J gene: TRBJ2-5; V gene: TRBV11-2; CDR3 protein: CASSSGQGGEETQYF
J gene: TRBJ2-2; V gene: TRBV5-6; CDR3 protein: CASSLLHTGELFF
J gene: TRBJ2-7; V gene: TRBV5-1; CDR3 protein: CASSLEGATYEQYF
J gene: TRBJ2-3; V gene: TRBV4-1; CDR3 protein: CASSQVGTPTDTQYF
J gene: TRBJ2-1; V gene: TRBV28; CDR3 protein: CASGSGGNYNEQFF
J gene: TRBJ2-7; V gene: TRBV7-9; CDR3 protein: CASSSSGGRTSSYEQYF
J gene: TRBJ2-7; V gene: TRBV7-9; CDR3 protein: CASSSPRRPNEQYF
J gene: TRBJ2-2; V gene: TRBV27; CDR3 protein: CASFPRTENTGELFF
J gene: TRBJ1-4; V gene: TRBV12-3/TRBV12-4; CDR3 protein: CASRGTSTNEKLFF
J gene: TRBJ1-1; V gene: TRBV19; CDR3 protein: CASSTRRGYMNTEAFF
J gene: TRBJ2-1; V gene: TRBV4-2; CDR3 protein: CASSPGTGEWDEQFF
J gene: TRBJ1-5; V gene: TRBV11-2; CDR3 protein: CASSLGASLNQPQHF
J gene: TRBJ2-7; V gene: TRBV7-9; CDR3 protein: CASSVASDWNEQYF
J gene: TRBJ2-7; V gene: TRBV10-3; CDR3 protein: CAITWGYEQYF
J gene: TRBJ2-5; V gene: TRBV10-2; CDR3 protein: CASGPGAGAAETQYF
J gene: TRBJ2-7; V gene: TRBV23-1; CDR3 protein: CASRLQGCYEQYF
J gene: TRBJ2-7; V gene: TRBV6-1; CDR3 protein: CASSEVSYGEQYF
J gene: TRBJ1-2; V gene: TRBV9; CDR3 protein: CASSQGWTGDYGYTF
J gene: TRBJ2-1; V gene: TRBV15; CDR3 protein: CATSRVSGTSNEQFF
J gene: TRBJ2-2; V gene: TRBV4-1; CDR3 protein: CASSRTISTGELFF
J gene: TRBJ1-1; V gene: TRBV12-3/TRBV12-4; CDR3 protein: CASSLPQGPEAFF
J gene: TRBJ1-1; V gene: TRBV29-1; CDR3 protein: CSGQTGKTEAFF
J gene: TRBJ2-1; V gene: TRBV7-6; CDR3 protein: CASSFGGNNEQFF
J gene: TRBJ2-6; V gene: TRBV7-6; CDR3 protein: CASSLGTGANVLTF
J gene: TRBJ2-7; V gene: TRBV3-1; CDR3 protein: CASSHSHEQYF
J gene: TRBJ1-1; V gene: TRBV20-1; CDR3 protein: CSATQAPGVEAFF
J gene: TRBJ2-2; V gene: TRBV29-1; CDR3 protein: CSVPDLNTGGLFF
J gene: TRBJ2-2; V gene: TRBV5-1; CDR3 protein: CASSLPPGQGNTGELFF
J gene: TRBJ2-1; V gene: TRBV11-2; CDR3 protein: CASTFLSSSYNEQFF
J gene: TRBJ2-7; V gene: TRBV2; CDR3 protein: CASSEAGSGAVKQYF
J gene: TRBJ2-1; V gene: TRBV6-6; CDR3 protein: CASRDRSGGNEQFF
J gene: TRBJ1-1; V gene: TRBV7-9; CDR3 protein: CARSLGGPPLSEAFF
J gene: TRBJ1-1; V gene: TRBV15; CDR3 protein: CATSETGLNTEAFF
J gene: TRBJ2-5; V gene: TRBV6-5; CDR3 protein: CASSPMTGGETQYF
J gene: TRBJ2-7; V gene: TRBV29-1; CDR3 protein: CSVEEVGSQSSYEQYF
J gene: TRBJ1-5; V gene: TRBV7-9; CDR3 protein: CASSLGGRNQPQHF
J gene: TRBJ1-1; V gene: TRBV7-2; CDR3 protein: CASSLGQNNMNTEAFF
J gene: TRBJ1-2; V gene: TRBV2; CDR3 protein: CACEPDIYGYTF
J gene: TRBJ1-5; V gene: TRBV6-6; CDR3 protein: CASSYSKVVGGDQPQHF
J gene: TRBJ2-1; V gene: TRBV12-3/TRBV12-4; CDR3 protein: CASSFERDNEQFF
J gene: TRBJ1-1; V gene: TRBV25-1; CDR3 protein: CASSDAGYGEAFF
J gene: TRBJ2-7; V gene: TRBV29-1; CDR3 protein: CSVVSIEQPYEQYF
J gene: TRBJ2-7; V gene: TRBV28; CDR3 protein: CASKWTGTYEQYF
J gene: TRBJ2-1; V gene: TRBV29-1; CDR3 protein: CSTGQLYNEQFF
J gene: TRBJ2-7; V gene: TRBV7-3; CDR3 protein: CASSPLEIGSYEQYF
J gene: TRBJ1-5; V gene: TRBV5-6; CDR3 protein: CASSLGTGLSQPQHF